This TCR beta chain was recorded in a study of patients with pleural tuberculosis. This clonotype was picked up many times. TCRdb re-analysed the reads in MiXCR, keeping a single row per CDR3 protein. The table includes 45,000 to 60,000 distinct CDR3 sequences, 7.3% detected once. CDR1 is MRHNA, CDR2 SNTAGT, per germline. The V end lost 0 bases, the J end lost 6 bases, and 11 bases lay between the germline ends. The CDR3 length is 14 residues. V usage is TRBV6-4 and J usage is TRBJ1-1; no clear D gene. The clonotype was recovered from a human donor with pleural tuberculosis. CDR3 nucleotide sequence: TGTGCCAGCAGTGACTCAACACCACACGCTGAAGCTTTCTTT. It yields the protein CASSDSTPHAEAFF.